A selection of T cell receptor beta chains follows, all from one sample in a study of T cell responses to AZD1222 COVID-19 vaccine. TCRdb's table, derived via immunoSEQ multiplex PCR, lists solely in-frame clones and lacks some. The data contain roughly 180,000 clones, more than 85% of them singletons. Sample: peripheral blood, taken 28 days after the second AZD1222 dose. These receptors came from an adult who received the AZD1222 COVID-19 vaccine. The CDR3 runs from the conserved cysteine through the conserved F or W. Each record gives: clone size, V gene, CDR3 length, D gene, J gene, CDR3 DNA, CDR3 protein. The D gene is left open where the match is weak. Clone size is shown for a subset of rows, as once, few, many or a class of expanded clone.

NA	TRBV3-1/TRBV3-2	16	TRBD2	TRBJ2-5	TGTGCCAGCAGCCAAAAAACCGGGACTAGGAAAGAGACCCAGTACTTC	CASSQKTGTRKETQYF
once	TRBV24-1	15	NA	TRBJ2-5	TGTGCCACCTCCCCCGGAGGGCAGCCTCAAGAGACCCAGTACTTC	CATSPGGQPQETQYF
NA	TRBV7-9	13	NA	TRBJ1-6	TGTGCCAGCAGCTTAGACAGTAATTCACCCCTCCACTTT	CASSLDSNSPLHF
NA	TRBV15	18	NA	TRBJ2-2	TGTGCCACCAGCACCCCCCCACGGGGTTTGGCGAACACCGGGGAGCTGTTTTTT	CATSTPPRGLANTGELFF
few	TRBV25-1	14	TRBD1	TRBJ2-7	TGTGCCAGCAGTGGGCGGACAGGGGGCTACGAGCAGTACTTC	CASSGRTGGYEQYF
NA	TRBV4-2	17	NA	TRBJ2-7	TGTGCCAGCAGCCAATACGAGACAGGAGAATACTCCTACGAGCAGTACTTC	CASSQYETGEYSYEQYF
NA	TRBV5-4	13	NA	TRBJ2-5	TGTGCCAGCAGCTTGCCACCCCAAGAGACCCAGTACTTC	CASSLPPQETQYF
NA	TRBV7-3	13	TRBD1	TRBJ1-2	TGTGCCAGCAGCCACGACAGGGCCTATGGCTACACCTTC	CASSHDRAYGYTF
NA	TRBV4-1	17	NA	TRBJ2-4	TGCGCCAGCAGCCAAGACTGGGGGGTTGGGGGGAAAAACATTCAGTACTTC	CASSQDWGVGGKNIQYF
NA	TRBV6-5	15	TRBD2	TRBJ2-7	TGTGCCAGCAGTCCAAGCGGGGGGCTTGGCTACGAGCAGTACTTC	CASSPSGGLGYEQYF
NA	TRBV27	13	NA	TRBJ2-1	TGTGCCAGCAGTCGGACCCGCCTCAATGAGCAGTTCTTC	CASSRTRLNEQFF
NA	TRBV5-5	15	NA	TRBJ2-7	TGTGCCAGCAGCCCTGGACAAGGAGAGATTTACGAGCAGTACTTC	CASSPGQGEIYEQYF
NA	TRBV6-5	15	TRBD1	TRBJ1-4	TGTGCCAGCAGTTCGACCGGGACAGGGAATGAAAAACTGTTTTTT	CASSSTGTGNEKLFF
NA	TRBV20-1	11	NA	TRBJ2-3	TGCAGTGCTATAGAGGGCGTTACGCAGTATTTT	CSAIEGVTQYF
NA	TRBV7-9	14	TRBD1	TRBJ1-2	TGTGCCAGCAGCTACGGACAGGGGGAGGATGGCTACACCTTC	CASSYGQGEDGYTF
NA	TRBV9	15	NA	TRBJ1-4	TGTGCCAGCAGCGTGAGAGCGCAAAATAATGAAAAACTGTTTTTT	CASSVRAQNNEKLFF
NA	TRBV3-1/TRBV3-2	15	TRBD1	TRBJ1-3	TGTGCCAGCAGCCTACTCGCAGGGGGCGGAAACACCATATATTTT	CASSLLAGGGNTIYF
NA	TRBV19	15	NA	TRBJ2-7	TGTGCCAGTAGTCCGGCGGCCTTGAGCTCCTACGAGCAGTACTTC	CASSPAALSSYEQYF
NA	TRBV19	15	TRBD2	TRBJ2-5	TGTGCCAGTAATTCAAGACTAGCGGGGGAAGAGACCCAGTACTTC	CASNSRLAGEETQYF
NA	TRBV7-2	15	NA	TRBJ2-7	TGTGCCAGCAGCTTGGCTACCGGGCCGACCTACGAGCAGTACTTC	CASSLATGPTYEQYF
once	TRBV27	15	NA	TRBJ1-5	TGTGCCAGCAGCATGGGGCCACAGGGAAACCAGCCCCAGCATTTT	CASSMGPQGNQPQHF
NA	TRBV28	15	NA	TRBJ1-5	TGTGCCATTACCCCAACTCAGGGCCGCAATCAGCCCCAGCATTTT	CAITPTQGRNQPQHF
NA	TRBV19	14	NA	TRBJ1-4	TGTGCCAGTAGTATCGGGGGGGGAAATGAAAAACTGTTTTTT	CASSIGGGNEKLFF
NA	TRBV5-1	16	NA	TRBJ2-1	TGCGCCAGCAGCTTGGGGGGCGGGGTCCCCTACAATGAGCAGTTCTTC	CASSLGGGVPYNEQFF
NA	TRBV30	18	TRBD1	TRBJ1-6	TGTGCCTGGAGTGTAAACGACAGGGGGCCTTTATTCTATTCACCCCTCCACTTT	CAWSVNDRGPLFYSPLHF
NA	TRBV19	15	NA	TRBJ2-2	TGTGCCAGTCACAGTAGGCCAGGGATTGACGGGGAGCTGTTTTTT	CASHSRPGIDGELFF
once	TRBV27	15	NA	TRBJ1-6	TGTGCCAGCAGTTTATGGGCGGACCCGAATTCACCCCTCCACTTT	CASSLWADPNSPLHF
NA	TRBV5-6	18	NA	TRBJ2-7	TGTGCCAGCAGCTGGGGCTCTATCAGCGAGGGCAGCGCCTACGAGCAGTACTTC	CASSWGSISEGSAYEQYF
NA	TRBV19	19	TRBD1	TRBJ2-6	TGTGCCAGTCGACATTCGGGACAGGAGTATTACTCTGGGGCCAACGTCCTGACTTTC	CASRHSGQEYYSGANVLTF
NA	TRBV9	14	NA	TRBJ1-5	TGTGCCAGCAGCGTTGGGGGTGGAAATCAGCCCCAGCATTTT	CASSVGGGNQPQHF
NA	TRBV6-5	13	NA	TRBJ1-4	TGTGCCAGCGGGGCAGGGAATAATGAAAAACTGTTTTTT	CASGAGNNEKLFF
NA	TRBV3-1/TRBV3-2	14	NA	TRBJ2-2	TGTGCCAGCAGCCTCCGACTCAACACCGGGGAGCTGTTTTTT	CASSLRLNTGELFF
NA	TRBV11-2	16	TRBD1	TRBJ1-1	TGTGCCAGCAGCCTATTCCGGGACAGGGCGAACACTGAAGCTTTCTTT	CASSLFRDRANTEAFF
NA	TRBV9	14	NA	TRBJ2-2	TGTGCCAGCAGCGGGTTACTAGACACCGGGGAGCTGTTTTTT	CASSGLLDTGELFF
NA	TRBV5-5	14	TRBD1	TRBJ1-2	TGTGCCAGCAGCTCACGGACAGGGGCGTATGGCTACACCTTC	CASSSRTGAYGYTF
NA	TRBV6-5	15	NA	TRBJ1-2	TGTGCCAGCAAAAAAAATACAGGGCTTTCTTATGGCTACACCTTC	CASKKNTGLSYGYTF
NA	TRBV3-1/TRBV3-2	20	TRBD2	TRBJ2-1	TGTGCCAGCAGCCAAGAAGGTAGACTAGCGGGAGGCGAGTCCTACAATGAGCAGTTCTTC	CASSQEGRLAGGESYNEQFF
NA	TRBV21-1	16	NA	TRBJ2-1	TGTGCCAGCAGCAAAGCGACTAGCGGGAGGGTGAATGAGCAGTTCTTC	CASSKATSGRVNEQFF
NA	TRBV21-1	17	NA	TRBJ2-1	TGTGCCAGCACCCCTATTGGGGGGACAGGGAGGAGCAATGAGCAGTTCTTC	CASTPIGGTGRSNEQFF
NA	TRBV9	15	NA	TRBJ1-2	TGTGCCAGCAGCGTAGTCGCAGGGAAGAACTATGGCTACACCTTC	CASSVVAGKNYGYTF
NA	TRBV27	13	NA	TRBJ2-1	TGTGCCAGCAGTTCAACTGGGTCTAATGAGCAGTTCTTC	CASSSTGSNEQFF
NA	TRBV7-9	14	NA	TRBJ2-3	TGTGCCAGCTTGGGCGGGATGAGCACAGATACGCAGTATTTT	CASLGGMSTDTQYF
NA	TRBV10-3	14	NA	TRBJ2-7	TGTGCCATCAGTGGGAACGAGGGCTCCTACGAGCAGTACTTC	CAISGNEGSYEQYF
NA	TRBV28	14	NA	TRBJ1-5	TGTGCCAGCAGTTACATGAGGAGCAATCAGCCCCAGCATTTT	CASSYMRSNQPQHF
NA	TRBV10-2	14	NA	TRBJ1-3	TGCGCCAGCAGTGAAGCACATGCTGGAAACACCATATATTTT	CASSEAHAGNTIYF
few	TRBV7-8	15	NA	TRBJ1-5	TGTGCCAGCAGCTCCCTAGGGGCCGGGGATCAGCCCCAGCATTTT	CASSSLGAGDQPQHF
few	TRBV6-5	15	TRBD1	TRBJ1-1	TGTGCCAGCAGTTACACTCAGGGGGGTAGCGCTGAAGCTTTCTTT	CASSYTQGGSAEAFF
NA	TRBV7-9	12	NA	TRBJ1-4	TGTGCCAGCAGCTTCCCAAAAGAAAAACTGTTTTTT	CASSFPKEKLFF
NA	TRBV4-3	14	NA	TRBJ2-3	TGCGCCAGCAGCCAAGAGCTCGCCGCAGATACGCAGTATTTT	CASSQELAADTQYF
NA	TRBV7-8	18	TRBD1	TRBJ1-1	TGTGCCAGCAGCTTGTCCCGGGACAGGGAGAGGGCGAGGACTGAAGCTTTCTTT	CASSLSRDRERARTEAFF
NA	TRBV3-1/TRBV3-2	13	TRBD2	TRBJ2-7	TGTGCCAGCAGCCCTGGGACTAGCTACGAGCAGTACTTC	CASSPGTSYEQYF
NA	TRBV3-1/TRBV3-2	13	TRBD1	TRBJ1-2	TGTGCCAGCAGCCACGGGACAGGTGGTGGCTACACCTTC	CASSHGTGGGYTF
few	TRBV6-5	13	NA	TRBJ1-5	TGTGCCAGCAGACAGGACACCAATCAGCCCCAGCATTTT	CASRQDTNQPQHF